One and the same sample provided the 30 T cell receptor beta chains below, sequenced in a study of cytomegalovirus exposure and HLA in healthy donors. The repertoire was sequenced with immunoSEQ multiplex PCR; TCRdb's copy has only in-frame clones and lacks some. Of some 180,000 clones in the sample, approximately 89% are singletons; the top ten hold 6% to 8%. The specimen sequenced was PBMCs. The receptors stem from a man in his thirties or forties in good health and CMV-seropositive.

The rearrangement links TRBV7-7 to TRBJ2-3; no reliable D call. The germline CDR1 and CDR2 sequences are SSHAT and FNYEAQ (reference sequence). The length of the CDR3 is 13 residues. Trimming took off 1 base at V and 2 bases at J, with 4 bases between the two ends. The chain's CDR3 is CASSLDPTDTQYF. CDR3 DNA sequence: TGTGCCAGCAGCTTAGACCCCACAGATACGCAGTATTTT.

The V gene is TRBV7-9, the J gene TRBJ1-2; 7 bases agree with TRBD1. The V gene end was trimmed by 4 bases and the J gene end by 2 bases; junction bases not matched to a gene: 10. Per germline, CDR1 SEHNR and CDR2 FQNEAQ (reference sequence). The CDR3 consists of 16 residues. CDR3 DNA sequence: TGTGCCAGCAGCTATTCCCGACAGGGTACCAACTATGGCTACACCTTC. Translated: CASSYSRQGTNYGYTF.

The genes are TRBV6-5 and TRBJ2-3, with D possibly being TRBD1 or TRBD2 (6 bases each). Trimming pared 5 bases from V and 4 bases from J, leaving 16 bases between. This CDR3 comprises 15 residues. Per the germline V gene, CDR1 is MNHEY and CDR2 is SVGAGI. The CDR3 region has the DNA TGTGCCAGCAGTCGCCAAGGGGGGCGAGCAGATACGCAGTATTTT. It codes for CASSRQGGRADTQYF.

The CDR3 region has the DNA TGTGCCACCAGCAGAGATGCCGGGGTGGGAGAGCAGTACTTC. The encoded protein is CATSRDAGVGEQYF. The chain combines TRBV15 with TRBJ2-7, with a weak D call TRBD2 (5 bases). Deletions cut 0 bases from V and 7 bases from J, with 13 bases between. Germline CDR1 LNHNV, CDR2 YYDKDF (reference sequence). This CDR3 has 14 amino acids.

The sample holds one count of this clone. The chain carries TRBV5-1 and TRBJ1-1; D remains ambiguous. The CDR3 sequence is 15 residues long. Per the germline V gene, CDR1 is SGHRS and CDR2 is YFSETQ. Between the trimmed V and J ends, which lost 1 base and 2 bases, there was a span of 12 bases. CDR3 residues: CASSLSHADNTEAFF. CDR3 coding DNA: TGCGCCAGCAGCTTGAGTCATGCGGACAACACTGAAGCTTTCTTT.

This chain joins TRBV2 and TRBJ2-1; 7 nucleotides match TRBD2. This CDR3 comprises 14 residues. CDR1 SNHLY and CDR2 FYNNEI come from the germline V gene. The V segment lost 5 bases and the J segment 6 bases; nucleotides outside the gene matches: 7. DNA of the CDR3: TGTGCCAGCAGTCCTGGGGGAGGGACCAATGAGCAGTTCTTC. Translation gives CASSPGGGTNEQFF. The full variable domain, completed using reference TRBV2 and TRBJ2-1, is EPEVTQTPSHQVTQMGQEVILRCVPISNHLYFYWYRQILGQKVEFLVSFYNNEISEKSEIFDDQFSVERPDGSNFTLKIRSTKLEDSAMYFCASSPGGGTNEQFFGPGTRLTVL.

The CDR3 protein is CASSPGGTDTQYF. The CDR3, as DNA: TGTGCCAGCAGCCCGGGCGGCACAGATACGCAGTATTTT. The chain joins TRBV27 to TRBJ2-3; D gene unclear. This CDR3 region has 13 residues. CDR1 MNHEY and CDR2 SMNVEV come from the germline V gene (reference sequence). V dropped 6 bases and J dropped 1 base, with 8 bases sitting between them.

This chain connects TRBV11-3 to TRBJ2-7, with 7 bases aligning to TRBD1. There are 14 residues in the CDR3. Germline trimming cut 1 base from V and 5 bases from J; bases unmatched to any gene: 5. Per the germline V gene, CDR1 is SGHNT and CDR2 is YENEEA. In nucleotides, the CDR3 is TGTGCCAGCAGCTTAGGTTACAGGGGAGACGAGCAGTACTTC. Translation gives CASSLGYRGDEQYF.

The chain employs TRBV19 and TRBJ1-1; 8 bases are a match to TRBD1. There are 13 residues in the CDR3. V lost 9 bases, J lost 3 bases, and 6 bases stayed unmatched. Germline V gene sequence: CDR1 LNHDA, CDR2 SQIVND (reference sequence). The CDR3 nucleotides are TGTGCCAGCAGCCAGGGGGCGTACACTGAAGCTTTCTTT. It specifies CASSQGAYTEAFF.

The chain recombines TRBV5-6 with TRBJ1-1, with TRBD1 matching over 9 bases. V lost 1 base and J lost 3; bases outside the gene matches: 4. There are 15 residues in the CDR3. Germline CDR1 SGHDT, CDR2 YYEEEE. CDR3 region: CASSLTGGKYTEAFF. DNA of the CDR3: TGTGCCAGCAGCTTGACAGGGGGCAAGTACACTGAAGCTTTCTTT.

This clone was detected a few times. This chain connects TRBV11-3 to TRBJ2-2, with TRBD2 as a possible D gene (5 bases). This CDR3 has 14 amino acids. V lost 1 base and J lost 6, with 9 bases in between. The germline CDR1 and CDR2 sequences are SGHNT and YENEEA. CDR3: CASSLVGSAGELFF. For the CDR3, the DNA is TGTGCCAGCAGCTTAGTAGGGAGCGCCGGGGAGCTGTTTTTT.

This clone has only a few counts. This sequence joins TRBV29-1 and TRBJ2-5; tentative D call: TRBD2 (7 bases). Germline V gene data show CDR1 as SQVTM and CDR2 as ANQGSEA. This CDR3 is built from 13 residues. The V and J ends lost 7 bases and 0 bases respectively, with 12 bases between them. The CDR3 region has the DNA TGCAGCGGAGGGAGGGACAACCAAGAGACCCAGTACTTC. This codes for CSGGRDNQETQYF.

This clone was seen a single time. The chain links TRBV18 to TRBJ2-5; 10 nucleotides align to TRBD2. The V segment lost 5 bases and the J segment 1 base; nucleotides outside the gene matches: 4. The CDR3 contains 15 residues. The germline gives CDR1 KGHSH, CDR2 LQKENI. The CDR3 DNA sequence: TGTGCCAGCTCAGAGCTAGCGGGGGCCCAAGAGACCCAGTACTTC. Amino acid sequence: CASSELAGAQETQYF.

Written as DNA, the CDR3 is TGTGCCAGCAGCGTAGAGGGCAGGGGGAATGAAAAACTGTTTTTT. It translates to CASSVEGRGNEKLFF. The chain employs TRBV9 and TRBJ1-4; TRBD1 agrees at 7 bases. The V gene end was trimmed by 0 bases and the J gene end by 5 bases; junction bases not matched to a gene: 4. The length of the CDR3 is 15 residues. Germline values: CDR1 SGDLS, CDR2 YYNGEE.

The J gene is TRBJ1-1, the V gene TRBV7-2; D is unresolved. The CDR3 extends over 13 amino acids. Trimming pared 0 bases from V and 10 bases from J, leaving 12 bases between. Germline lookup yields CDR1 SGHTA and CDR2 FQGNSA. Here the CDR3 reads CASSLAYPERAFF. CDR3 DNA sequence: TGTGCCAGCAGCTTAGCGTACCCCGAGCGAGCTTTCTTT.

The rearrangement links TRBV5-8 to TRBJ2-1; D is unresolved. Germline lookup yields CDR1 SGHTS and CDR2 YDEGEE. Between the trimmed V and J ends, which lost 4 bases and 2 bases, there was a span of 13 bases. This CDR3 has 15 amino acids. CDR3 coding DNA: TGTGCCAGCAGCAGTAAGGCCAAAGCCTACAATGAGCAGTTCTTC. The encoded protein is CASSSKAKAYNEQFF.

The table lists this clone with many counts. The V call is TRBV5-6, the J call TRBJ1-5, with a weak D call TRBD1 (6 bases). CDR3 size: 16 residues. CDR1 and CDR2 from the germline V gene are SGHDT and YYEEEE. V was cut by 0 bases and J by 2 bases, with 12 bases left in between. The CDR3 sequence is CASSLAQGSGNQPQHF. The CDR3 DNA is TGTGCCAGCAGCTTGGCCCAGGGGAGCGGCAATCAGCCCCAGCATTTT.

The V and J genes are TRBV5-1 and TRBJ2-2; unclear D gene. Trimming shortened V by 7 bases and J by 4 bases, and 20 bases separated the two germline ends. CDR3 length: 16 amino acids. Germline CDR1 reads SGHRS; CDR2 reads YFSETQ. This CDR3 is CASQQDSRRTTGELFF. The CDR3 DNA is TGCGCCAGCCAGCAGGATTCCCGTCGGACCACCGGGGAGCTGTTTTTT.

The chain has TRBV27 and TRBJ1-1, with D possibly TRBD1 on 5 matching bases. Germline assignment: CDR1 MNHEY and CDR2 SMNVEV (reference sequence). The CDR3 has 13 amino acids. With 5 bases removed from V and 5 bases from J, the gap between germline ends came to 12 bases. The CDR3 nucleotides read TGTGCCAGCAGTCCCTTCGGGGGAACTGAAGCTTTCTTT. It specifies CASSPFGGTEAFF.

The J gene is TRBJ1-4, the V gene TRBV29-1, with TRBD1 as a possible D gene (5 bases). Trimming took off 4 bases at V and 6 bases at J, with 6 bases between the two ends. Germline lookup yields CDR1 SQVTM and CDR2 ANQGSEA. The CDR3 covers 11 residues. CDR3 protein: CSVARDEKLFF. Written as DNA, the CDR3 is TGCAGCGTTGCCAGGGATGAAAAACTGTTTTTT.

This clone was seen a single time. The CDR3 DNA is TGTGCCAGCAGCTCCGGGACAGGGAGGGGATACGAGCAGTACTTC. Amino acid sequence: CASSSGTGRGYEQYF. The rearrangement joins TRBV11-2 to TRBJ2-7; 9 bases agree with TRBD1. The ends lost 4 bases at V and 4 bases at J; junction bases unmatched: 8. CDR3 length equals 15 residues. In germline, CDR1 is SGHAT, CDR2 FQNNGV.

V and J are TRBV11-3 and TRBJ2-7; D is uncertain. Germline V gene sequence: CDR1 SGHNT, CDR2 YENEEA. CDR3 length: 12 residues. The V end lost 1 base, the J end lost 3 bases, and 4 bases lay between the germline ends. CDR3 sequence reads: CASSLGYYEQYF. The CDR3 DNA is TGTGCCAGCAGCTTAGGATACTACGAGCAGTACTTC.

As DNA, the CDR3 is TGTGCCAGCAGCTTCTCGGGCGGTCAAGAGACCCAGTACTTC. Translating gives CASSFSGGQETQYF. The V gene is TRBV7-9, the J gene TRBJ2-5, with unresolved D. CDR1 is SEHNR, CDR2 FQNEAQ, per germline (reference sequence). CDR3 length: 14 amino acids. V lost 3 bases and J 2 bases, leaving 10 bases between the germline ends.

The rearrangement uses TRBV4-3 and TRBJ1-4; D remains ambiguous. Deletions cut 0 bases from V and 4 bases from J, with 9 bases between. This CDR3 is 15 amino acids long. Germline V gene sequence: CDR1 LGHNA, CDR2 YSLEER. CDR3 coding DNA: TGCGCCAGCAGCCAAGACGCTTTCAGTAATGAAAAACTGTTTTTT. This encodes CASSQDAFSNEKLFF.

The chain links TRBV7-2 to TRBJ1-3; D gene uncertain. The CDR3 is 13 amino acids. The germline V gene has CDR1 SGHTA and CDR2 FQGNSA. Trimming removed 5 bases at V and 2 bases at J, with 7 bases between. DNA of the CDR3: TGTGCCAGCAGCGCCCTAGCTGGAAACACCATATATTTT. Amino acid sequence: CASSALAGNTIYF. Looking up the rest from reference TRBV7-2 and TRBJ1-3 gives the full variable domain: GAGVSQSPSNKVTEKGKDVELRCDPISGHTALYWYRQSLGQGLEFLIYFQGNSAPDKSGLPSDRFSAERTGGSVSTLTIQRTQQEDSAVYLCASSALAGNTIYFGEGSWLTVV.

The V gene is TRBV5-1, the J gene TRBJ2-5; D is unclear. The CDR3 is 14 amino acids. Germline V lookup: CDR1 SGHRS, CDR2 YFSETQ. Trimming stripped 0 bases from V and 0 bases from J, with 6 bases between. The CDR3 bases are TGCGCCAGCAGCTTGGAAGTGAACCAAGAGACCCAGTACTTC. Residues: CASSLEVNQETQYF.

This clone has just one count. This sequence joins TRBV7-9 and TRBJ1-5, with D unresolved. The germline V gene has CDR1 SEHNR and CDR2 FQNEAQ (reference sequence). The CDR3 sequence is 14 residues long. V dropped 5 bases and J dropped 6 bases, with 14 bases sitting between them. The CDR3 DNA is TGTGCCAGCAGCCCCTCCGCTACAGCTCAGCCCCAGCATTTT. Amino acid sequence: CASSPSATAQPQHF.

The chain recombines TRBV27 with TRBJ1-2; 10 bases are shared with TRBD1. J was trimmed by 7 bases and V by 6 bases; bases with no gene match: 2. Germline CDR1 MNHEY, CDR2 SMNVEV (reference sequence). CDR3 length equals 12 residues. Here the CDR3 reads CASRTGGGGYTF. CDR3 coding DNA: TGTGCCAGCAGGACAGGGGGCGGTGGCTACACCTTC.

This clone was seen once. The rearrangement links TRBV5-4 to TRBJ2-1, with D perhaps TRBD1 (7 bases). This CDR3 comprises 15 residues. V was pared by 4 bases and J by 4 bases, with 15 bases between. Germline-derived CDR1 and CDR2 are SGHNT and YYREEE (reference sequence). CDR3 sequence: CASSRPQGGYNEQFF. The CDR3 nucleotides are TGTGCCAGCAGCCGTCCCCAGGGGGGTTACAATGAGCAGTTCTTC.

This chain uses TRBV28 with TRBJ2-4; D gene unclear. This CDR3 comprises 13 residues. V dropped 3 bases and J dropped 7 bases, with 10 bases sitting between them. Germline V lookup: CDR1 MDHEN, CDR2 SYDVKM. The CDR3 region has the DNA TGTGCCAGCAGTTTCAAGGCGCGGAACATTCAGTACTTC. It codes for CASSFKARNIQYF. The complete variable domain, with remaining parts taken from reference TRBV28 and TRBJ2-4, reads DVKVTQSSRYLVKRTGEKVFLECVQDMDHENMFWYRQDPGLGLRLIYFSYDVKMKEKGDIPEGYSVSREKKERFSLILESASTNQTSMYLCASSFKARNIQYFGAGTRLSVL.